This T cell receptor (beta chain) was profiled in a study of shared clonotypes between healthy human individuals. Study results and caveats: Between a few donors, naive CD4 clonotypes were shared at a level of around 5.2%.

CDR3 length equals 13 residues. The ends lost 5 bases at V and 5 bases at J; junction bases unmatched: 3. Germline assignment: CDR1 MDHEN and CDR2 SYDVKM. The donor population consisted of healthy HIV-negative adults with no recent acute infections or vaccinations. Original analysis: Junction-only sequences without quality scores came from ImmunoSEQ, so filtering differed. This table comes from immunoSEQ multiplex PCR, and its TCRdb copy is limited to in-frame clones, with some not included. V, J and clone size derive from that table, while D and trimming were established from the DNA sequence. The sample lists almost 750,000 clones; 55% to 80% were seen once. On this clone: Antigen: not known.

This chain links TRBV28 with TRBJ1-1; 9 nucleotides match TRBD1. The specimen was memory CD4+ T cells sorted from blood. Subset indicated: CD45RA-negative fraction. This TCR came from a woman aged 25-40 years in good health. CDR3 bases: TGTGCCAGCAGTCCCGACAGGGGGACTGAAGCTTTCTTT. Its protein is CASSPDRGTEAFF.